The rows below give T cell receptor beta chains drawn from one sample of a study of glioma-infiltrating T cells. One entry per CDR3 protein, called by TCRdb with MiXCR from the multiplex PCR reads. The sample holds around 170,000 distinct CDR3 sequences, around 40% seen once. What was sequenced was glioma tissue, nonneoplastic brain tissue, or PBMCs (not recorded which). The receptors were gathered from a human donor with low-grade glioma or glioblastoma, undergoing nonglioma brain surgery, or in good health (not recorded which). Each CDR3 is given with its conserved first and last residue. A D gene is named only where the DNA matches it firmly. Only part of the rows carry a size: once, few, many, or a class if the clone is expanded.

>TRBJ2-3|TRBV9|.|.
TGTGCCAGCAGCGTAGGGGCTGGTAGCACAGATACGCAGTATTTT
CASSVGAGSTDTQYF
>TRBJ1-5|TRBV20-1|.|.
TGCAGTGCTATGACCGGGGAACACAATCAGCCCCAGCATTTT
CSAMTGEHNQPQHF
>TRBJ2-1|TRBV12-3/TRBV12-4|few|TRBD2
TGTGCCAGCAGTTCGACTAGCGGTCCGCAGTTCTTC
CASSSTSGPQFF
>TRBJ2-1|TRBV28|few|.
TGTGCCGCCCTTGGCCAGGGTCCCTCCTACAATGAGCAGTTCTTC
CAALGQGPSYNEQFF
>TRBJ2-3|TRBV27|.|.
TGTGCCATCAGGGAATTCTACAAAGATACGCAGTATTTT
CAIREFYKDTQYF
>TRBJ2-3|TRBV2|many|.
TGTGCCAGCAAATATTTTAACACAGATACGCAGTATTTT
CASKYFNTDTQYF
>TRBJ2-5|TRBV28|.|TRBD2
TGTGCCACCCTACTAGCGGGAGGGTTAAGTCTAGAGACCCAGTACTTC
CATLLAGGLSLETQYF
>TRBJ2-1|TRBV7-2|few|TRBD1
TGTGCCAGCAGCTCAACCGGGACAGAAGAGCAGTTCTTC
CASSSTGTEEQFF
>TRBJ2-7|TRBV3-1|many|.
TGTGCCAGCAGAGACTCGCTGCACGAGCAGTACTTC
CASRDSLHEQYF
>TRBJ2-7|TRBV3-1|many|.
TGTGCCAACCAGGGGGGGTGCGAGCAGTACTTC
CANQGGCEQYF
>TRBJ2-7|TRBV11-1|.|.
TGTGCCAGCAGCTTTGGGCGACGCTACGTGCAGTACTTC
CASSFGRRYVQYF
>TRBJ2-5|TRBV12-3/TRBV12-4|many|.
TGTGCCAGCAGTTTAGTGGGACCTCAAGAGACCCAGTACTTC
CASSLVGPQETQYF
>TRBJ2-5|TRBV20-1|.|TRBD2
TGCAGTGCTGGCTCGACTTGCGGGAGTGTAGAGACCCAGTACTTC
CSAGSTCGSVETQYF
>TRBJ2-1|TRBV4-1|.|.
TGCGCCAGCAGCCAAGCCGCTCCTGATGGGTACGAGCAGTTCTTC
CASSQAAPDGYEQFF
>TRBJ2-7|TRBV7-8|.|.
TGTGCCAGCAGCTTAGGTGACGCCCGGGACGAGCAGTACTTC
CASSLGDARDEQYF
>TRBJ2-5|TRBV20-1|many|.
TGCAGTGCTAGAGATTTGAGAGACCCCCTGGAGACCCAGTACTTC
CSARDLRDPLETQYF
>TRBJ2-5|TRBV10-3|.|.
TGTGTCATCAGTGAGCGGGACAAAGAGACCCAGTACTTC
CVISERDKETQYF
>TRBJ2-2|TRBV19|.|.
TGTGCCAGTAGTCAGGACGGAAACACCGTGGAGCTGTTTTTT
CASSQDGNTVELFF
>TRBJ2-4|TRBV2|many|.
TGTGCCAGCAGTGAATGGGGGAAAAACATTCAGTACTTC
CASSEWGKNIQYF
>TRBJ2-2|TRBV7-9|once|TRBD2
TGTGACAGCAGTGACGGACTAGCGGACACCGGGGAGCTGTTTTTT
CDSSDGLADTGELFF
>TRBJ2-5|TRBV11-2|few|TRBD2
TGTGCCAGCAGCTTAGCCTATCCGGGACTAGCCAAAGAGACCCAGTACTTC
CASSLAYPGLAKETQYF
>TRBJ1-1|TRBV27|.|.
TGTGCCAGCGGTTATTACAGATTGAACACTGAAGCTTTGTTT
CASGYYRLNTEALF
>TRBJ2-7|TRBV24-1|.|.
TGTGCCACCAGTGACCTGGACCCTCCCAACGAGCAGTACTTC
CATSDLDPPNEQYF
>TRBJ2-5|TRBV7-7|.|.
TGTGCCAGCGGCCCTGGACACGACCAAGAGACCCAGTACTTC
CASGPGHDQETQYF
>TRBJ2-1|TRBV20-1|.|TRBD2
TGCAGTGCTAGGGGGGTAGCGGGAGATGAGCAGTTCTTC
CSARGVAGDEQFF
>TRBJ2-7|TRBV28|.|.
TGTGCCAGCAGGCACCCCCTACTAGGGTCCTACAAGCAGTACTTC
CASRHPLLGSYKQYF
>TRBJ1-2|TRBV3-1|few|.
TGTGCCAGCAGCCAACCACTGGGAGGAGGTGAAGGCTACACCTTC
CASSQPLGGGEGYTF
>TRBJ1-1|TRBV28|many|.
TGTGCCAGCAGTTTCCCTCGCCTAGGGGTAGGGAACACTGAAGCTTTCTTT
CASSFPRLGVGNTEAFF
>TRBJ1-1|TRBV19|.|.
TGTGCCAGTAGTTCGCGGGGGGCTAACACTGAAGCTTTCTTT
CASSSRGANTEAFF
>TRBJ2-1|TRBV7-8|few|.
TGTGCCAGCACCCCGTATTTCGGGGGCGGGACTAACAATGAGCAGTTCTTC
CASTPYFGGGTNNEQFF
>TRBJ2-1|TRBV19|.|.
TGTGCCAGTAGTACGCAGGGACCCGACAATGAGCAGTTCTTC
CASSTQGPDNEQFF
>TRBJ2-5|TRBV28|many|.
TGTGCCAGCAACGTTATGGGCCGGGGCCAAGAGACCCAGTACTTC
CASNVMGRGQETQYF
>TRBJ2-3|TRBV7-2|.|.
TGTGCCAGAAAACCAAGCGACTTCACAGATACGCAGTATTTT
CARKPSDFTDTQYF
>TRBJ2-7|TRBV20-1|.|.
TGCAGTGCTAGACACGGGTCGGAGGAGCAGTACTTC
CSARHGSEEQYF
>TRBJ1-1|TRBV19|few|.
TGTGCCAGTAGCGTCAAGGGAGGCACTGAAGCTTTCTTT
CASSVKGGTEAFF
>TRBJ2-3|TRBV7-2|many|.
TGTGCCAGCAGCATCCGCGGAGATACGCAGTATTTT
CASSIRGDTQYF
>TRBJ1-2|TRBV11-1|.|TRBD1
TGTGCCAGCCACAGCGCCGGGACAGGGAGGGTGTTCACCTTC
CASHSAGTGRVFTF
>TRBJ2-1|TRBV20-1|many|TRBD2
TGCAGTGCCATTCAGCCTACTAGCGGGAGCTACAATGAGCAGTTCTTC
CSAIQPTSGSYNEQFF
>TRBJ2-1|TRBV29-1|.|.
TGCAGCGTTGGTGGTCGGGCTAATGAGCAGTTCTTC
CSVGGRANEQFF
>TRBJ2-3|TRBV2|.|.
TGTGCCAGCAGATCGACAGGCCGCACAGATACGCAGTATTTT
CASRSTGRTDTQYF
>TRBJ1-5|TRBV2|many|.
TGTGCCAGCAGTGAGTGGGTGGGTTCGGGGCAGCCCCAGCATTTT
CASSEWVGSGQPQHF
>TRBJ2-7|TRBV4-1|many|TRBD2
TGCGCCAGCCTCTCCCGGACTAGCGGGAGCTCCTACGAGCAGTACTTC
CASLSRTSGSSYEQYF
>TRBJ2-5|TRBV19|.|.
TGTGCCAGTAGTACCCGGCGCGCCACCGATATCCAAGAGACCCAGTACTTC
CASSTRRATDIQETQYF
>TRBJ2-7|TRBV29-1|.|TRBD2
TGCAGCGTTGAAGGCGGACTAGCGGGAGATTCCTACGAGCAGTACTTC
CSVEGGLAGDSYEQYF
>TRBJ1-5|TRBV6-1|many|.
TGTGCCAGCTCCGGCGGGGGGGGGAATCATCAGCCCCAGCATTTT
CASSGGGGNHQPQHF
>TRBJ2-5|TRBV14|once|.
TGTGCCAGCAGCGGCGAAATAGCCGGTCGGGAGACCCAGTACTTC
CASSGEIAGRETQYF
>TRBJ1-1|TRBV18|.|.
TGTGCCTGCTCACCTGACCCGGGGGGCACTGAAGCTTTCTTT
CACSPDPGGTEAFF
>TRBJ1-2|TRBV28|medium-sized|.
TGTGCCAGCAGACAGTCCCACGTGGGCTACACCTTC
CASRQSHVGYTF
>TRBJ2-1|TRBV7-2|many|.
TGTGCCAGCAGCTTAAGGGCTAGCAACTCCTACAATGAGCAGTTCTTC
CASSLRASNSYNEQFF